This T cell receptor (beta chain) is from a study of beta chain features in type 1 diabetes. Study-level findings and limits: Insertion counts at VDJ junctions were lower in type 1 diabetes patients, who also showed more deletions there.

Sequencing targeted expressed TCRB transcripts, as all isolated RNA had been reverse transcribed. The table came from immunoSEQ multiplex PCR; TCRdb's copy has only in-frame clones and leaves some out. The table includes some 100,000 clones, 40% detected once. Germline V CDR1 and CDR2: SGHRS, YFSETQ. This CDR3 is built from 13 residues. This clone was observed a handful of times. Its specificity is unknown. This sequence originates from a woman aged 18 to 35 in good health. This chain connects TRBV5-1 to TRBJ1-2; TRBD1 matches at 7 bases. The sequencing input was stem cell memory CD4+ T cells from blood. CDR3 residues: CATGQGGNYGYTF. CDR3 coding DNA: TGCGCTACTGGGCAGGGGGGAAACTATGGCTACACCTTC.